Sequencing of this T cell receptor (beta chain) was carried out in a study of human CD8 memory T cell subsets. The V gene's germline CDR1 is SEHNR and CDR2 FQNEAQ (reference sequence). There are 17 residues in the CDR3. Production of TCR beta libraries used UMI-labeled 5' RACE as the method. TCRdb re-called the 5' RACE reads; one entry per CDR3 protein, DNA not given. The sample totals 8,500 to 10,000 distinct CDR3 sequences. The V gene is TRBV7-9, the J gene TRBJ2-1; the D call of TRBD2 rests on TCRdb alone, since no DNA is present to check it. Specimen: CD8+ T cells from PBMCs. The TCR sequence derives from a human donor in good health. The CDR3 loop reads CASSLMFSGRIYNEQFF.